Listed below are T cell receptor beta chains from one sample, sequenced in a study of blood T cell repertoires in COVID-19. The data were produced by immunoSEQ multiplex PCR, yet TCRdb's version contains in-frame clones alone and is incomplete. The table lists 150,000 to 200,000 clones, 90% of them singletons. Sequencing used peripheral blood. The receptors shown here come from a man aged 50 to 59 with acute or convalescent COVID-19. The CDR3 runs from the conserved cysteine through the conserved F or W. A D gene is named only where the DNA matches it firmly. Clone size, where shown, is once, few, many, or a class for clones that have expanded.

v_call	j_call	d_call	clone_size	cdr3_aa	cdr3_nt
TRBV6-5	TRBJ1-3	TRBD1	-	CASSRGTGTGNTIYF	TGTGCCAGCAGTCGAGGGACAGGTACAGGAAACACCATATATTTT
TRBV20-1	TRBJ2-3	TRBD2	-	CSASGLAGFTDTQYF	TGCAGTGCTAGTGGACTAGCGGGCTTCACAGATACGCAGTATTTT
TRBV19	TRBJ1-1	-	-	CASSQRGGGTEAFF	TGTGCCAGTAGTCAACGTGGGGGGGGCACTGAAGCTTTCTTT
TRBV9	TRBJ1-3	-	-	CASSADSLTTSGNTIYF	TGTGCCAGCAGCGCGGACAGCCTTACTACCTCTGGAAACACCATATATTTT
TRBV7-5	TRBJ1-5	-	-	CVRSLEHQPQHF	TGTGTCAGAAGCTTAGAGCATCAGCCCCAGCATTTT
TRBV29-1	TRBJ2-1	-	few	CSVDSYNEQFF	TGCAGCGTTGATAGTTACAATGAGCAGTTCTTC
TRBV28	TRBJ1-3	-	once	CASTPRLHSGNTIYF	TGTGCCAGCACCCCAAGATTACACTCTGGAAACACCATATATTTT
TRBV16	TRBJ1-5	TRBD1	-	CASSQSGQGGQPQHF	TGTGCCAGCAGCCAATCGGGACAGGGTGGACAGCCCCAGCATTTT
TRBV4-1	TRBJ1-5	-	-	CASSQDLNLFGNQPQHF	TGCGCCAGCAGCCAAGATCTTAATCTCTTCGGCAATCAGCCCCAGCATTTT
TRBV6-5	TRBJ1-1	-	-	CASIKGGVNTEAFF	TGTGCCAGCATTAAAGGAGGGGTGAACACTGAAGCTTTCTTT
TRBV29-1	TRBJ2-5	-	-	CSVASETQYF	TGCAGCGTTGCGTCGGAGACCCAGTACTTC
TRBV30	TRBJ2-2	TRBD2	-	CAWSVLPLGGAGELFF	TGTGCCTGGAGTGTACTGCCCCTGGGGGGGGCCGGGGAGCTGTTTTTT
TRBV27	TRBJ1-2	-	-	CASSFEGANYGYTF	TGTGCCAGCAGTTTTGAAGGGGCTAACTATGGCTACACCTTC
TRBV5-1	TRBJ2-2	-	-	CASSLGSFTGELFF	TGCGCCAGCAGCTTGGGCAGTTTCACCGGGGAGCTGTTTTTT
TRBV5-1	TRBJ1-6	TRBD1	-	CASSSTGVSYNSPLHF	TGCGCCAGCAGCTCGACAGGGGTCTCCTATAATTCACCCCTCCACTTT
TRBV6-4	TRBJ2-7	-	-	CASTPGGEAGIYEQYF	TGTGCCAGCACCCCGGGCGGAGAGGCGGGGATTTACGAGCAGTACTTC
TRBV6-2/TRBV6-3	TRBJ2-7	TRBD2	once	CASSYPSGRGNYEQYF	TGTGCCAGCAGTTACCCTAGCGGGAGAGGGAACTACGAGCAGTACTTC
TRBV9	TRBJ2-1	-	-	CASSVEGERNEQFF	TGTGCCAGCAGCGTAGAGGGGGAGCGCAATGAGCAGTTCTTC
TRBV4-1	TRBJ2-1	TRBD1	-	CASRGPGQRTYNEQFF	TGCGCCAGCAGGGGACCGGGACAGAGAACTTACAATGAGCAGTTCTTC
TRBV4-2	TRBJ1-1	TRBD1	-	CASSQDWAGGRTEAFF	TGTGCCAGCAGCCAAGATTGGGCAGGGGGAAGAACTGAAGCTTTCTTT
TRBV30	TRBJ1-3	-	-	CAWSRAGQGGNTIYF	TGTGCCTGGAGTAGGGCGGGGCAGGGTGGAAACACCATATATTTT
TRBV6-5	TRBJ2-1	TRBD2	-	CASSYSAQLAYDEQFF	TGTGCCAGCAGTTACTCCGCCCAACTAGCGTACGATGAGCAGTTCTTC
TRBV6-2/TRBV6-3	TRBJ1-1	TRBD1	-	CASSSGQYRAFF	TGTGCCAGCAGTTCGGGACAGTATCGAGCTTTCTTT
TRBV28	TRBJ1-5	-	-	CASRSGVDYQPQHF	TGTGCCAGCCGCTCCGGGGTAGATTATCAGCCCCAGCATTTT
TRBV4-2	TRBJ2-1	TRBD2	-	CASSQTMGGGTYNEQFF	TGTGCCAGCAGCCAGACCATGGGGGGGGGAACCTACAATGAGCAGTTCTTC
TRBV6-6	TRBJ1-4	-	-	CASSNPRAATNEKLFF	TGTGCCAGCAGTAACCCTCGAGCTGCAACTAATGAAAAACTGTTTTTT
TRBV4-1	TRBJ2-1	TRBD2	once	CASSQDSGRAYNEQFF	TGCGCCAGCAGCCAAGATAGCGGGAGAGCCTACAATGAGCAGTTCTTC
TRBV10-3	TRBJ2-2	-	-	CATQTGDYFPGELFF	TGTGCCACTCAGACAGGGGACTACTTTCCCGGGGAGCTGTTTTTT